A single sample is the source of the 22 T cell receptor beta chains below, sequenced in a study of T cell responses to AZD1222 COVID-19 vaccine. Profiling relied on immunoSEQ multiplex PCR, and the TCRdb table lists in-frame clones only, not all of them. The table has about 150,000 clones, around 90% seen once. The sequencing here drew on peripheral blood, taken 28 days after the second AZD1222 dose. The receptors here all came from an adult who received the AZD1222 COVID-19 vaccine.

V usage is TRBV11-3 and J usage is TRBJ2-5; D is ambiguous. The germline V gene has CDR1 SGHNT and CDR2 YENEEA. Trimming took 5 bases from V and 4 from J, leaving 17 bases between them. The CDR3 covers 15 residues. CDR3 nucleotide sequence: TGTGCCAGCAGCCAAACCTCGGAAGCCGGAGAGACCCAGTACTTC. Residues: CASSQTSEAGETQYF.

The CDR3 nucleotides read TGTGCCAGCAGCTCAGGGTTGGGAAAAGAAAAACTGTTTTTT. Protein sequence: CASSSGLGKEKLFF. The chain carries TRBV6-2 or TRBV6-3 and TRBJ1-4; D perhaps matches TRBD1 (5 bases). The CDR3 length is 14 residues. In germline, CDR1 is MNHEY, CDR2 SVGEGT. Deletions cut 6 bases from V and 8 bases from J, with 16 bases between.

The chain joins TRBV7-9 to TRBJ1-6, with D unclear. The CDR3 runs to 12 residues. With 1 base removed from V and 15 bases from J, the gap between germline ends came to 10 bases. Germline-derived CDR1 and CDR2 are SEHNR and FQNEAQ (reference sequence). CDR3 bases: TGTGCCAGCAGCTTAGATGCCAGGCTCCTCCACTTT. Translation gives CASSLDARLLHF.

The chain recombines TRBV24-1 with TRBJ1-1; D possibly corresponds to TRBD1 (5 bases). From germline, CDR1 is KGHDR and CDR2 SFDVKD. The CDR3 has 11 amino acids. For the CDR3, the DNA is TGTGGAGAGACAGTGAACACTGAAGCTTTCTTT. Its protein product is CGETVNTEAFF.

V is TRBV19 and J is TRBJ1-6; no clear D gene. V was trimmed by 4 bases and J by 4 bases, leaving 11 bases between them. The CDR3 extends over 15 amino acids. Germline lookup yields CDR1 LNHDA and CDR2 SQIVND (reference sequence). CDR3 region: CASSTGGDYNSPLHF. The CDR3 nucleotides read TGTGCCAGTAGTACAGGTGGGGATTATAATTCACCCCTCCACTTT.

The CDR3 DNA sequence: TGTGCCAGCAGTTCTGGGGGTAACTCTGGAAACACCATATATTTT. Translation gives CASSSGGNSGNTIYF. This sequence joins TRBV6-5 and TRBJ1-3, with D perhaps matching TRBD1 (5 bases). The CDR3 sequence is 15 residues long. Germline-derived CDR1 and CDR2 are MNHEY and SVGAGI. V lost 4 bases, J lost 0 bases, and 10 bases lay in between.

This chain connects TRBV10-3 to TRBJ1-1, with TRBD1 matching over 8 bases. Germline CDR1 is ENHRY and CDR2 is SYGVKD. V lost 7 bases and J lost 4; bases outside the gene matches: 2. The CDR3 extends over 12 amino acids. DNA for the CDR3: TGTGCCATCACTGGACAGGGCACTGAAGCTTTCTTT. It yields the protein CAITGQGTEAFF.

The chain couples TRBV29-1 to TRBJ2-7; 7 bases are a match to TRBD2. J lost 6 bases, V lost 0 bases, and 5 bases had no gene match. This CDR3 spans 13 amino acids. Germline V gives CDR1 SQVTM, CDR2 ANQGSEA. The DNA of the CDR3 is TGCAGCGTTGAAGATGGGGGGGTCTCCGAGCAGTACTTC. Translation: CSVEDGGVSEQYF.

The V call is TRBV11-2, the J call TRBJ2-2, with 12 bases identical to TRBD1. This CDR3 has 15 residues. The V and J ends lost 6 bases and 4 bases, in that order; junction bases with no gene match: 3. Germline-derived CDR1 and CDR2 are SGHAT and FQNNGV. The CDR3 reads CASRGTGGATGELFF. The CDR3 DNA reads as TGTGCCAGCAGGGGGACAGGGGGCGCCACCGGGGAGCTGTTTTTT.

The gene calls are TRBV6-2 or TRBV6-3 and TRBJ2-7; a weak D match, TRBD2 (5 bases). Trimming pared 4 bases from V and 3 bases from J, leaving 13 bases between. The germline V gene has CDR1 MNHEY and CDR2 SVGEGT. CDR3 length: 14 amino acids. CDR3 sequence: CASSFGIHSYEQYF. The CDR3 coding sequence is TGTGCCAGCAGTTTCGGGATCCACAGCTACGAGCAGTACTTC.

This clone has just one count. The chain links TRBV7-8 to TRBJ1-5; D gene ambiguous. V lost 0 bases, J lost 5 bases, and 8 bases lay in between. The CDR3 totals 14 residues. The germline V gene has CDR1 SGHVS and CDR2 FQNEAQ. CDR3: CASSLAWRHQPQHF. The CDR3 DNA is TGTGCCAGCAGCTTAGCTTGGCGGCATCAGCCCCAGCATTTT.

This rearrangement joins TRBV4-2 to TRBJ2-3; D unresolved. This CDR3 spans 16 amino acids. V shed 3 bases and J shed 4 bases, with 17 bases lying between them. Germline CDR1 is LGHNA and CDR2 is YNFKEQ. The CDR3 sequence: CASSQVRASGPDTQYF. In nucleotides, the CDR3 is TGTGCCAGCAGCCAGGTCCGGGCCTCCGGGCCAGATACGCAGTATTTT.

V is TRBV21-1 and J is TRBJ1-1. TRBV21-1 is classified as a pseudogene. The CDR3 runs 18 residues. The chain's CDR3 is CASSIKRVPFPYNTEAFF. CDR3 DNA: TGTGCCAGCAGCATAAAACGTGTTCCGTTCCCCTATAACACTGAAGCTTTCTTT.

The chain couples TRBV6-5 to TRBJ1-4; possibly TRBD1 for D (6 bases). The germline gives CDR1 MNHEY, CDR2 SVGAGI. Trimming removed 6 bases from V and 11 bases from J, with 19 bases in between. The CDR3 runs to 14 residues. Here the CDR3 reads CASRTTTGKKKLFF. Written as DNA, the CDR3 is TGTGCCAGCAGAACAACCACAGGGAAGAAGAAACTGTTTTTT.

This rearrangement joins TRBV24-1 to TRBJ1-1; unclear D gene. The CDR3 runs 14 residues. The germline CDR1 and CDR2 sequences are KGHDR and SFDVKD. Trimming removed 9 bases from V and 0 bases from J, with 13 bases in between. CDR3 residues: CATRETTMNTEAFF. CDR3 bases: TGTGCCACCCGAGAGACTACCATGAACACTGAAGCTTTCTTT.

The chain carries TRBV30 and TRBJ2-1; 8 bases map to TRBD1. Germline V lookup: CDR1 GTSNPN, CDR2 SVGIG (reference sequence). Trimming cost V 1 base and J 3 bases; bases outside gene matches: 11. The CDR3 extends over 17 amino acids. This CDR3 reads CAWSGRLGQANYNEQFF. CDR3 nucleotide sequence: TGTGCCTGGAGTGGACGACTGGGACAGGCTAACTACAATGAGCAGTTCTTC.

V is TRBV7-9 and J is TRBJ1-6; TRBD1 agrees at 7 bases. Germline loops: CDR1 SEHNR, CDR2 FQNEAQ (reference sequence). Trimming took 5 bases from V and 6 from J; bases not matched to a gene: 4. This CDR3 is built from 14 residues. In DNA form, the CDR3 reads TGTGCCAGCAGCGGGGACAGAAGTAATTCACCCCTCCACTTT. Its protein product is CASSGDRSNSPLHF. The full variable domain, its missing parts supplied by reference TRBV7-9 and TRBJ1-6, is DTGVSQNPRHKITKRGQNVTFRCDPISEHNRLYWYRQTLGQGPEFLTYFQNEAQLEKSRLLSDRFSAERPKGSFSTLEIQRTEQGDSAMYLCASSGDRSNSPLHFGNGTRLTVT.

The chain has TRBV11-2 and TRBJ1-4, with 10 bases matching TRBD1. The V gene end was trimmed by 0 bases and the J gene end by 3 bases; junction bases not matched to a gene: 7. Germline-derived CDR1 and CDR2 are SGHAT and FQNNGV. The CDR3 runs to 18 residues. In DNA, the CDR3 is TGTGCCAGCAGCTTAGACCGACAGGGGGCGCCTTCTAATGAAAAACTGTTTTTT. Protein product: CASSLDRQGAPSNEKLFF.

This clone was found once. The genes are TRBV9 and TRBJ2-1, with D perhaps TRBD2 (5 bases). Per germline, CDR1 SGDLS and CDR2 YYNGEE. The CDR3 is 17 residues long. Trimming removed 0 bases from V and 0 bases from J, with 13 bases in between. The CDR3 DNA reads TGTGCCAGCAGCGTAGGAGTGGAGGTTGGCTCCTACAATGAGCAGTTCTTC. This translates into CASSVGVEVGSYNEQFF.

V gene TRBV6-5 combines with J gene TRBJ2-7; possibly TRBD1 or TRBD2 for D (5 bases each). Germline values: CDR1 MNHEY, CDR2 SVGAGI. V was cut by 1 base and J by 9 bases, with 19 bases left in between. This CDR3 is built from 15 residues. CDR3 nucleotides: TGTGCCAGCAGTTACTTTGCCGGGGCTGGCAAAGGGCAGTACTTC. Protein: CASSYFAGAGKGQYF.

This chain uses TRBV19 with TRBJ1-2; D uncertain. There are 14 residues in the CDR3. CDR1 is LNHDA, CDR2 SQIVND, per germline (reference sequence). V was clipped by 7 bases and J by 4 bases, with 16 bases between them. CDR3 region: CASKPGRSLYGYTF. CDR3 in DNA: TGTGCCAGTAAACCGGGGAGGTCCCTCTATGGCTACACCTTC.

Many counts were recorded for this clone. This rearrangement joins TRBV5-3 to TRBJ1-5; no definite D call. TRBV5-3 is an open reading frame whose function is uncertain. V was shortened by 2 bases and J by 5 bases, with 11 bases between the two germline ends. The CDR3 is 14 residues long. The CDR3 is CARSFLLADQPQHF. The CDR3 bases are TGTGCCAGAAGCTTCCTCCTGGCGGATCAGCCCCAGCATTTT.